This T cell receptor beta chain was sequenced for a study of shared clonotypes between healthy human individuals. Overall study context: Each donor had three CD4 naive, three CD4 memory, two CD8 naive and one CD8 memory plate. The study's findings and limits: For naive CD4 cells, around 5.1% of clonotypes were shared across a few donors.

Deep-level settings were used for running the assay. Generated by immunoSEQ multiplex PCR, the TCRdb table keeps only in-frame clones and is missing some. The data contain about 1.5 million clones, approximately 98% of them singletons. Details on this clone: Its antigen is as yet unknown.

The CDR3 totals 15 residues. Germline V gives CDR1 ENHRY, CDR2 SYGVKD. V was pared by 3 bases and J by 6 bases, with 7 bases of the junction left unmatched. The clonotype originates from a man aged 25 to 40 in good health. Sequencing was done on a sample of naive CD4+ T cells sorted from blood. Subset denoted: CD45RA+ positively selected. V usage is TRBV10-3 and J usage is TRBJ1-1; TRBD1 matches 10 bases. CDR3 sequence (DNA): TGTGCCATCAGTGATTCGACAGGGGGCTTCGCTGAAGCTTTCTTT. This translates into CAISDSTGGFAEAFF.